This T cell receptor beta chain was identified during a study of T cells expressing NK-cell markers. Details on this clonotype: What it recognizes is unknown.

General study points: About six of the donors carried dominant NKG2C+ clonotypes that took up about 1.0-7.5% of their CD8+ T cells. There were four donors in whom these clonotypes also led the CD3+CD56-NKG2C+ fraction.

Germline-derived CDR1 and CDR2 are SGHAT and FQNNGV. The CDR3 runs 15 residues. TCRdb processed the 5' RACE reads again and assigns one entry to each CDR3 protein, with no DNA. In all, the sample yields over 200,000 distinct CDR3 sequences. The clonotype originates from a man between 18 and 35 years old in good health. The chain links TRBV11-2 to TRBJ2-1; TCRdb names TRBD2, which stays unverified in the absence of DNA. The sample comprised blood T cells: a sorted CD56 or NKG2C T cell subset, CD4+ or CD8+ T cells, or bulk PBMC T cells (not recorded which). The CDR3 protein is CASSLGVADYNEQFF.